These 22 T cell receptor beta chains originate from one sample sequenced in a study of chemoradiotherapy in HPV16-positive cancers. Measured with immunoSEQ multiplex PCR; TCRdb has only the in-frame clones, and not every one. The sample includes several thousand clones, roughly nine tenths of them seen just once. The specimen comprised tumor tissue, sampled from a patient who underwent chemoradiotherapy. These receptors came from a human donor with HPV-associated anogenital cancer.

This sequence joins TRBV5-8 and TRBJ2-7; D possibly matches TRBD1 or TRBD2 (5 bases each). Trimming took off 7 bases at V and 0 bases at J, with 11 bases between the two ends. The CDR3 extends over 13 amino acids. CDR1 is SGHTS, CDR2 YDEGEE, per germline. The CDR3 DNA reads TGTGCCAGCGACGGGACCGACTCCTACGAGCAGTACTTC. Residues: CASDGTDSYEQYF.

This clone has only one observation. The chain uses TRBV2 and TRBJ2-3, with D unresolved. Trimming left V 0 bases short and J 4 bases short, with 8 bases between. This CDR3 has 14 amino acids. CDR1 and CDR2 (germline): SNHLY, FYNNEI. CDR3 nucleotides: TGTGCCAGCAGTGAAGCGGTAGTAGCAGATACGCAGTATTTT. Residues: CASSEAVVADTQYF.

V and J are TRBV29-1 and TRBJ1-2; D gene unclear. V lost 5 bases, J lost 7 bases, and 14 bases lay in between. Germline assignment: CDR1 SQVTM and CDR2 ANQGSEA. The CDR3 contains 12 residues. CDR3: CSVSVGLTGYTF. The CDR3 DNA follows: TGCAGCGTTAGTGTAGGGCTAACTGGCTACACCTTC.

V is TRBV7-9 and J is TRBJ2-7; weak D call: TRBD2 (6 bases). Trimming pared 3 bases from V and 0 bases from J, leaving 9 bases between. Germline CDR1 is SEHNR and CDR2 is FQNEAQ (reference sequence). This CDR3 has 14 residues. CDR3 nucleotides: TGTGCCAGCAGCTTGGGGGGAGGCTCCTACGAGCAGTACTTC. Protein product: CASSLGGGSYEQYF.

V usage is TRBV28 and J usage is TRBJ2-7; 10 positions agree with TRBD2. There are 21 residues in the CDR3. Germline-derived CDR1 and CDR2 are MDHEN and SYDVKM. Losses at the gene ends were 5 bases for V and 0 bases for J; bases not matched to a gene: 22. The CDR3: CASSITFYGTSEKTTSYEQYF. The CDR3 region has the DNA TGTGCCAGCAGTATCACTTTCTACGGGACTAGCGAAAAAACTACCTCCTACGAGCAGTACTTC.

The chain has TRBV6-1 and TRBJ2-7, with a tentative D call TRBD1 (6 bases). The CDR3 consists of 14 residues. V was trimmed by 0 bases and J by 3 bases, leaving 9 bases between them. CDR1 and CDR2 from the germline V gene are MNHNS and SASEGT. CDR3 sequence (DNA): TGTGCCAGCAGTGAAGCTGTAGGGGGCTACGAGCAGTACTTC. This codes for CASSEAVGGYEQYF.

V usage is TRBV19 and J usage is TRBJ1-5, with a weak D call TRBD1 (6 bases). Germline CDR1 reads LNHDA; CDR2 reads SQIVND (reference sequence). The CDR3 runs 14 residues. The V and J ends lost 3 bases and 5 bases respectively, with 11 bases between them. CDR3 residues: CASSIAGVDQPQHF. The CDR3 DNA reads TGTGCCAGTAGTATTGCAGGGGTGGATCAGCCCCAGCATTTT.

V gene TRBV5-4 combines with J gene TRBJ2-1; TRBD2 agrees at 14 bases. Germline CDR1 is SGHNT and CDR2 is YYREEE (reference sequence). The CDR3 runs to 15 residues. J lost 9 bases, V lost 4 bases, and 6 bases had no gene match. CDR3 sequence reads: CASSLTSGGAGEQFF. In DNA form, the CDR3 reads TGTGCCAGCAGCCTGACTAGCGGGGGGGCGGGTGAGCAGTTCTTC.

The chain combines TRBV6-4 with TRBJ1-2, with D possibly TRBD1 on 6 matching bases. Trimming took off 0 bases at V and 8 bases at J, with 16 bases between the two ends. CDR3 length equals 15 residues. The V gene's germline CDR1 is MRHNA and CDR2 SNTAGT. The CDR3 is CASSDSDSGSGGYTF. DNA for the CDR3: TGTGCCAGCAGTGACTCGGACAGTGGATCGGGGGGCTACACCTTC.

This rearrangement joins TRBV11-2 to TRBJ2-7; tentatively, D is TRBD1 (5 bases). The CDR3 is 14 amino acids. V was pared by 9 bases and J by 6 bases, with 21 bases between. Germline CDR1 is SGHAT and CDR2 is FQNNGV. CDR3 loop: CASGVGPISSEQYF. CDR3 coding DNA: TGTGCCAGTGGGGTGGGGCCGATAAGCTCCGAGCAGTACTTC.

The chain combines TRBV6-1 with TRBJ1-6, with D tentatively TRBD1 (6 bases). CDR1 is MNHNS, CDR2 SASEGT, per germline. This CDR3 spans 14 amino acids. V was pared by 5 bases and J by 9 bases, with 14 bases between. Written as DNA, the CDR3 is TGTGCCAGCAGTCCCGGACAGTTCGGTTCACCCCTCCACTTT. This translates into CASSPGQFGSPLHF.

The chain recombines TRBV18 with TRBJ2-3; maybe TRBD2 (5 bases). Trimming removed 0 bases from V and 0 bases from J, with 10 bases in between. This CDR3 region has 16 residues. Germline CDR1 KGHSH, CDR2 LQKENI. CDR3 residues: CASSPPRASSTDTQYF. For the CDR3, the DNA is TGTGCCAGCTCACCACCGCGGGCATCTAGCACAGATACGCAGTATTTT.

The chain is built from TRBV28 and TRBJ1-1, with 9 bases that match TRBD1. Looked up from germline, CDR1 is MDHEN and CDR2 is SYDVKM. CDR3 length: 14 residues. V lost 6 bases, J lost 3 bases, and 5 bases stayed unmatched. CDR3 coding DNA: TGTGCCAGCAGGGAAGACAGGGGGTACACTGAAGCTTTCTTT. Protein sequence: CASREDRGYTEAFF.

This sequence joins TRBV2 and TRBJ1-1, with 9 bases matching TRBD1. Trimming took 6 bases from V and 0 from J; bases not matched to a gene: 8. The CDR3 runs 16 residues. Germline loops: CDR1 SNHLY, CDR2 FYNNEI. CDR3 in amino acids: CASRATGGHMNTEAFF. The CDR3 nucleotides are TGTGCCAGCAGGGCGACAGGGGGACACATGAACACTGAAGCTTTCTTT. The variable domain in full, with the rest retrieved from reference TRBV2 and TRBJ1-1, is EPEVTQTPSHQVTQMGQEVILRCVPISNHLYFYWYRQILGQKVEFLVSFYNNEISEKSEIFDDQFSVERPDGSNFTLKIRSTKLEDSAMYFCASRATGGHMNTEAFFGQGTRLTVV.

V usage is TRBV6-6 and J usage is TRBJ1-2; D unresolved. CDR3 size: 13 residues. Per germline, CDR1 MNHNY and CDR2 SVGAGI (reference sequence). The ends were cut back, 10 bases at V and 2 bases at J, with 14 bases in the middle. The CDR3 spells CAIHTTSNYGYTF. The CDR3 DNA reads TGTGCCATACATACCACATCGAACTATGGCTACACCTTC.

There are a few counts of this clone. CDR3 bases: TGTGCCAGCAGCCACACGGGGTGGAACACTGAAGCTTTCTTT. Translating gives CASSHTGWNTEAFF. V is TRBV7-2 and J is TRBJ1-1; D call uncertain. V shed 5 bases and J shed 1 base, with 11 bases lying between them. Germline V lookup: CDR1 SGHTA, CDR2 FQGNSA. The CDR3 extends over 14 amino acids.

The CDR3 coding sequence is TGTGCCAGCAGCCCCAAAAGGGGTCAGCCCCAGCATTTT. This gives the protein CASSPKRGQPQHF. The genes are TRBV6-5 and TRBJ1-5, with D possibly being TRBD1 (5 bases). This CDR3 has 13 amino acids. The germline V gene has CDR1 MNHEY and CDR2 SVGAGI. V was shortened by 6 bases and J by 6 bases, with 12 bases between the two germline ends.

This rearrangement joins TRBV7-2 to TRBJ2-3; D is undetermined. Germline loops: CDR1 SGHTA, CDR2 FQGNSA. The ends were cut back, 0 bases at V and 2 bases at J, with 3 bases in the middle. The CDR3 loop spans 13 amino acids. As DNA, the CDR3 is TGTGCCAGCAGCTTAGCTAACACAGATACGCAGTATTTT. It encodes CASSLANTDTQYF.

This rearrangement joins TRBV11-2 to TRBJ2-3, with 10 bases that match TRBD2. V dropped 5 bases and J dropped 1; count of bases not matched to a gene: 3. Germline CDR1 reads SGHAT; CDR2 reads FQNNGV. The CDR3 has 15 residues. The CDR3 loop reads CASSTLAGGTDTQYF. As DNA, the CDR3 is TGTGCCAGCAGCACCCTAGCGGGGGGCACAGATACGCAGTATTTT.

This clone was observed a single time. The rearrangement links TRBV28 to TRBJ1-1; 8 bases fit TRBD1. V was pared by 5 bases and J by 5 bases, with 7 bases of the junction left unmatched. This CDR3 is built from 14 residues. The germline V gene has CDR1 MDHEN and CDR2 SYDVKM. CDR3 in DNA: TGTGCCAGCAGTACTCAGGGGGCCCGGACTGAAGCTTTCTTT. It is translated as CASSTQGARTEAFF.

The gene calls are TRBV7-9 and TRBJ2-7; TRBD2 aligns across 12 bases. Germline V gives CDR1 SEHNR, CDR2 FQNEAQ (reference sequence). The V gene end was trimmed by 5 bases and the J gene end by 4 bases; junction bases not matched to a gene: 9. CDR3 length equals 16 residues. CDR3 residues: CASSPPPSGGVYEQYF. CDR3 bases: TGTGCCAGCAGCCCCCCCCCTAGCGGGGGGGTTTACGAGCAGTACTTC.

The chain links TRBV6-4 to TRBJ2-1, with D perhaps matching TRBD2 (5 bases). Germline V lookup: CDR1 MRHNA, CDR2 SNTAGT. CDR3 length equals 16 residues. Trimming shortened V by 4 bases and J by 5 bases, and 18 bases separated the two germline ends. The CDR3 nucleotides read TGTGCCAGCAGTGCCTTGGCGGGCCAGGCAGACAATGAGCAGTTCTTC. Translating it yields CASSALAGQADNEQFF.